These 22 T cell receptor beta chains share one sample of origin, sequenced in a study of blood T cells in healthy people across ages. A second PCR of 7 to 11 cycles used a sample-barcoded 5' primer and a J-beta primer mix. A single record per CDR3 protein comes from TCRdb applying MiXCR to the 5' RACE reads. The sample lists some 1,800,000 distinct CDR3 sequences, about 39% seen once, with under 25% in the top ten. What was sequenced was blood. The receptors originated from a human donor in good health.

This clonotype was seen more than once but under ten times. The gene calls are TRBV4-1 and TRBJ2-3; possibly TRBD2 for D (5 bases). V was cut by 2 bases and J by 1 base, with 10 bases left in between. The CDR3 sequence is 15 residues long. CDR1 and CDR2 from the germline V gene are MGHRA and YSYEKL. CDR3 sequence: CASSQKWTRTDTQYF. CDR3 coding DNA: TGCGCCAGCAGCCAAAAATGGACTCGCACAGATACGCAGTATTTT.

To note about this clonotype: At one end the junction does not follow the germline gene, possibly because of a read error. The chain is built from TRBV6-6 and TRBJ1-2; 7 bases are shared with TRBD1. Germline CDR1 is MNHNY and CDR2 is SVGAGI (reference sequence). The CDR3 runs 15 residues. The CDR3 bases are TGTGCCAGCAGTTACTCGGGACAGCTTAACTATGGCTGCACCTTC. Translation: CASSYSGQLNYGCTF.

This chain connects TRBV29-1 to TRBJ1-2; TRBD1 matches 11 bases. J was trimmed by 6 bases and V by 3 bases; bases with no gene match: 9. Germline lookup yields CDR1 SQVTM and CDR2 ANQGSEA. This CDR3 has 15 amino acids. In nucleotides, the CDR3 is TGCAGCGTTGAGCCGTCCGGGACAGGGGGTCATGGCTACACCTTC. Its protein is CSVEPSGTGGHGYTF.

This clonotype was counted only a few times. This chain connects TRBV15 to TRBJ2-1; 14 bases line up with TRBD2. V trimming: 2 bases; J trimming: 6 bases; junction bases outside the gene matches: 3. Germline CDR1 reads LNHNV; CDR2 reads YYDKDF (reference sequence). This CDR3 contains 16 residues. In DNA, the CDR3 is TGTGCCACCAGCAGAAGCGGGACTAGCGGGGGCAATGAGCAGTTCTTC. Amino acids: CATSRSGTSGGNEQFF.

The chain links TRBV10-3 to TRBJ1-2, with D possibly being TRBD1 (6 bases). This CDR3 has 12 residues. The ends were cut back, 4 bases at V and 7 bases at J, with 10 bases in the middle. Germline assignment: CDR1 ENHRY and CDR2 SYGVKD. The CDR3 here is CAISVGGFGYTF. The DNA of the CDR3 is TGTGCCATCAGTGTAGGGGGATTTGGCTACACCTTC.

This chain uses TRBV5-4 with TRBJ1-1, with D tentatively TRBD1 (6 bases). CDR3 length: 12 residues. CDR1 and CDR2 (germline): SGHNT, YYREEE (reference sequence). V was cut by 4 bases and J by 5 bases, with 9 bases left in between. The CDR3 coding sequence is TGTGCCAGCAGCAACAGGGCTACTGAAGCTTTCTTT. Translation gives CASSNRATEAFF.

Points on this clonotype: A read error may produce the germline difference seen at one junction end. The chain is built from TRBV6-1 and TRBJ1-2; D uncertain. This CDR3 has 12 amino acids. Germline V CDR1 and CDR2: MNHNS, SASEGT. CDR3 DNA sequence: TGTGTCAGCAGTGCAAGACCCAATGGCTACACCTTC. Translation gives CVSSARPNGYTF.

The chain combines TRBV7-2 with TRBJ1-2, with unresolved D. The CDR3 runs to 16 residues. Germline V gene lookup returns CDR1 SGHTA and CDR2 FQGNSA. The V end lost 1 base, the J end lost 5 bases, and 17 bases lay between the germline ends. CDR3 protein: CASSLVGTPRRYGYTF. CDR3 nucleotides: TGTGCCAGCAGCTTAGTTGGCACCCCGAGGCGGTATGGCTACACCTTC.

J is TRBJ2-3 and V is TRBV27; D gene unclear. The V gene's germline CDR1 is MNHEY and CDR2 SMNVEV (reference sequence). The CDR3 contains 14 residues. V gave up 7 bases and J gave up 4 bases, with 15 bases separating them. This CDR3 reads CASTVAGVPDTQYF. The CDR3 DNA reads as TGTGCCAGCACCGTAGCTGGCGTCCCAGATACGCAGTATTTT.

This clonotype was picked up a small number of times. J is TRBJ1-1 and V is TRBV6-2 or TRBV6-3, with 7 bases aligning to TRBD1. The CDR3 runs to 13 residues. Germline assignment: CDR1 MNHEY and CDR2 SVGEGT. V trimming: 5 bases; J trimming: 4 bases; junction bases outside the gene matches: 4. The CDR3 sequence is CASSPRDSTEAFF. CDR3 coding DNA: TGTGCCAGCAGTCCCAGGGACAGCACTGAAGCTTTCTTT.

This chain joins TRBV29-1 and TRBJ2-1; unclear D gene. Trimming removed 6 bases at V and 2 bases at J, with 8 bases between. The CDR3 loop spans 12 amino acids. Looked up from germline, CDR1 is SQVTM and CDR2 is ANQGSEA. CDR3 DNA: TGCAGCGTCTCCCAACCCTACAATGAGCAGTTCTTC. This sequence encodes CSVSQPYNEQFF.

In its sample, this clonotype was seen a few times. The chain has TRBV3-1 and TRBJ1-2, with a possible D match to TRBD1 (5 bases). Germline-derived CDR1 and CDR2 are LGHDT and YNNKEL (reference sequence). Trimming took 1 base from V and 8 from J, leaving 8 bases between them. The CDR3 is 12 residues long. The CDR3 loop is CASSQGGAGYTF. The CDR3, as DNA: TGTGCCAGCAGCCAAGGAGGGGCCGGCTACACCTTC. The full variable domain, with the rest looked up from reference TRBV3-1 and TRBJ1-2, is DTAVSQTPKYLVTQMGNDKSIKCEQNLGHDTMYWYKQDSKKFLKIMFSYNNKELIINETVPNRFSPKSPDKAHLNLHINSLELGDSAVYFCASSQGGAGYTFGSGTRLTVV.

This clonotype has more than one count but fewer than ten. This sequence joins TRBV27 and TRBJ1-5, with a tentative D call TRBD1 (5 bases). The V gene's germline CDR1 is MNHEY and CDR2 SMNVEV (reference sequence). V shed 5 bases and J shed 7 bases, with 15 bases lying between them. The CDR3 runs to 14 residues. CDR3 in amino acids: CASSSAQGTQPQHF. Written as DNA, the CDR3 is TGTGCCAGCAGTAGCGCCCAGGGTACGCAGCCCCAGCATTTT.

The chain links TRBV20-1 to TRBJ1-2; D is perhaps TRBD1 (6 bases). Germline CDR1 is DFQATT and CDR2 is SNEGSKA (reference sequence). CDR3 length: 11 amino acids. CDR3 in amino acids: CSARTVGGYTF. In nucleotides, the CDR3 is TGCAGCGCCCGGACAGTGGGTGGCTACACCTTC.

The CDR3, as DNA: TGCGCCAGCAGCCCGGGACAGGGGTTGGGGGCCAACGTCCTGACTTTC. Protein sequence: CASSPGQGLGANVLTF. The chain carries TRBV5-1 and TRBJ2-6; 10 nucleotides line up with TRBD1. The V gene end was trimmed by 4 bases and the J gene end by 4 bases; junction bases not matched to a gene: 5. This CDR3 is 16 amino acids long. Germline CDR1 is SGHRS and CDR2 is YFSETQ.

The chain combines TRBV4-2 with TRBJ1-2; D remains ambiguous. V was clipped by 5 bases and J by 4 bases, with 14 bases between them. Germline lookup yields CDR1 LGHNA and CDR2 YNFKEQ. The CDR3 sequence is 14 residues long. The CDR3 DNA reads as TGTGCCAGCAGCGACCTACCTAATTCCTATGGCTACACCTTC. Amino acid sequence: CASSDLPNSYGYTF.

J is TRBJ1-2 and V is TRBV7-2; D is undetermined. The germline CDR1 and CDR2 sequences are SGHTA and FQGNSA. The V end was cut by 6 bases, the J end by 8 bases, with 19 bases between. CDR3 length: 14 residues. The CDR3 region has the DNA TGTGCCAGCAGTTCCTTAGGCAGGCGGGGAGGCTACACCTTC. Encoded protein: CASSSLGRRGGYTF.

The rearrangement links TRBV28 to TRBJ2-5; unclear D gene. This CDR3 region has 16 residues. V was trimmed by 2 bases and J by 1 base, leaving 14 bases between them. CDR1 MDHEN and CDR2 SYDVKM come from the germline V gene. CDR3 coding DNA: TGTGCCAGCAGTTTACCCGGAGTACTACGCCAAGAGACCCAGTACTTC. Encoded protein: CASSLPGVLRQETQYF.

This clonotype came up a few times. The chain links TRBV20-1 to TRBJ2-1; TRBD2 aligns across 10 bases. V lost 1 base to trimming and J lost 1 base; unmatched junction nucleotides: 7. The CDR3 length is 17 residues. Germline CDR1 DFQATT, CDR2 SNEGSKA (reference sequence). The CDR3 bases are TGCAGTGCTAGAGTGAGTAGCGGGGGGCGATCCTACAATGAGCAGTTCTTC. Protein product: CSARVSSGGRSYNEQFF.

This clonotype was seen a handful of times. The chain combines TRBV20-1 with TRBJ2-7; TRBD2 agrees at 12 bases. With 6 bases clipped from V and 4 bases from J, the junction kept 10 bases outside the gene matches. Germline V gives CDR1 DFQATT, CDR2 SNEGSKA (reference sequence). The CDR3 is 15 amino acids. The chain's CDR3 is CSASSTSGGFYEQYF. As DNA, the CDR3 is TGCAGTGCATCGTCGACTAGCGGGGGCTTTTACGAGCAGTACTTC.

The chain carries TRBV29-1 and TRBJ1-1; tentative D call: TRBD1 (6 bases). The CDR3 has 12 residues. Germline CDR1 SQVTM, CDR2 ANQGSEA. Trimming shortened V by 7 bases and J by 4 bases, and 13 bases separated the two germline ends. CDR3 sequence (DNA): TGCAGCGCCTTGAGAGGGGGCACTGAAGCTTTCTTT. It yields the protein CSALRGGTEAFF.

The V call is TRBV5-1, the J call TRBJ2-1, with TRBD1 matching over 8 bases. Per germline, CDR1 SGHRS and CDR2 YFSETQ. This CDR3 has 15 amino acids. The junction had 13 bases not matched to a gene; V was cut back by 4 bases and J by 10 bases. This CDR3 is CASSPSLLDRAEQFF. The CDR3 nucleotides are TGCGCCAGCAGCCCCTCCTTACTGGACAGGGCGGAGCAGTTCTTC.